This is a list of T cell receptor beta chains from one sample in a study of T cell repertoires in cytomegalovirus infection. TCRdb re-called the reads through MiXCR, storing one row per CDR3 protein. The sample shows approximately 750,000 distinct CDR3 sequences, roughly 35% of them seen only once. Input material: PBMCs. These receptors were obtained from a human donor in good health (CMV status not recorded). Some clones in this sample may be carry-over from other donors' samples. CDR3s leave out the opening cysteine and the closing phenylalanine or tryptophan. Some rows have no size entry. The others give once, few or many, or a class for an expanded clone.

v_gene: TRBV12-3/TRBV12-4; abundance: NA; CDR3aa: ASSWGLAGAYEQY
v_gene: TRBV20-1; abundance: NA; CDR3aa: SANSGTRPYEQY
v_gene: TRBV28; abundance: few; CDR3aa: AVQGGPSNYNSPLH
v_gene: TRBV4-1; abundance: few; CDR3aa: ASSQDEPGQRLKYSGNTIY
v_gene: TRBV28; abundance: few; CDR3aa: ASTLMALSNQPQH
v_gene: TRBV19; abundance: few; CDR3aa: ASSRGLSPLH
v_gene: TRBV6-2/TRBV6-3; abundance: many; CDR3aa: ASKSPSYEQY
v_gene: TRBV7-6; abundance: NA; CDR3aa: ASSAMGRWSSPLH
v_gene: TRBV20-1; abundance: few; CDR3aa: SADYGEGGSYEQY
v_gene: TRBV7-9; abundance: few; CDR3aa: ASSPGQDSNQPQH
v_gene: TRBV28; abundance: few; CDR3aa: ASRWDRDYGYT
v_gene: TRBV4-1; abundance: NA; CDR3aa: ASSQGETYSNQPQH
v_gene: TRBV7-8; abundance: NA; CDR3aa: ASSLVTRDYGYT
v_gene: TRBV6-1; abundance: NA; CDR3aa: ASSFFRLGAGAGREPQH
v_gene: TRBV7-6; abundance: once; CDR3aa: ASSLVTGDGGNNIY
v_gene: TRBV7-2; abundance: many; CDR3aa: ASSSGGNNQPQH
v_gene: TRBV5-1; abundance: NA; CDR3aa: ASSQGQQNTEAF
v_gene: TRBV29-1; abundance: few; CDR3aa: SAVGQGSGNTEAF
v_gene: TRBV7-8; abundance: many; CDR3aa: ASSLEAGVETQY
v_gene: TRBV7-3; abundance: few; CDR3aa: ASSPTGHEYGYT
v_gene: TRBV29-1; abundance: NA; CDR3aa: SVSWDRRRETQY
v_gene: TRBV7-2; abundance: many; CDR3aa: ASSLVHLDRPDSNQPQH
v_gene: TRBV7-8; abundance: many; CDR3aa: ASSSNTGGNQPQH
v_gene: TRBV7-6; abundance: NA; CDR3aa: APAAGEITEAF
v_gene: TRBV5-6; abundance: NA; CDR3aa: ASSVPGQGYADTQY
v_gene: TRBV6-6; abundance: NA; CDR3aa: ARSGWGDRQLNEKLF
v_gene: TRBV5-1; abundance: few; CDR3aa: ASSPVTGGEETQY
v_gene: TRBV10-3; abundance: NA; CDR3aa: AIRKGAATGELF
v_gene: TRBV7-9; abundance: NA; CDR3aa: ASSIKTGLTDTIY
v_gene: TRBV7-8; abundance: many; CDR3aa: ASSLAGAGAKYNEQF
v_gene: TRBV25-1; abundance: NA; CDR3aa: ASMDRGQEKLF
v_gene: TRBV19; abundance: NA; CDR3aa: ASSILERESNEQF
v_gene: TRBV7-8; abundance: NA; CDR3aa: ASSLAETGGVAF
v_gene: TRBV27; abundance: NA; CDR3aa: ASSSRTESNQPQH
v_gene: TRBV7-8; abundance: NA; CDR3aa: ASGPDRNGYT
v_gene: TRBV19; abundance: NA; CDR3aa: ASSMWRSRRNEQF
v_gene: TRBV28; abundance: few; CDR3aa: ASRRTTGRRDTQY
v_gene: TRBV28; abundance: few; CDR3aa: ASSLIGGQDTEAF
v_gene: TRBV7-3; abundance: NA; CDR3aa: ASSLPGRDTGELF
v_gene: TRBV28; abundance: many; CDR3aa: ASSSLVGTSRAYNEQF
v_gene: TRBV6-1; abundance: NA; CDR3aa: AVPVGQGGPLGQY
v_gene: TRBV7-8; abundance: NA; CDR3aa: ASSRSGSGTETQY
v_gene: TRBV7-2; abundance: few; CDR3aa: ASSLSSPGSNQPQH
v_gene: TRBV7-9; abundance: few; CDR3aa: ASSLGSGGRNEQF
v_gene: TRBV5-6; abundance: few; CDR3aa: ASSLSPKNQPQH
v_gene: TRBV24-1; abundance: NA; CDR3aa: ATSGYGTGDVETQY
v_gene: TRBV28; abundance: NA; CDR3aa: ASSPRTDRDGAQY
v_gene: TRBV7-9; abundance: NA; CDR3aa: ASIPLDRGDAEAF
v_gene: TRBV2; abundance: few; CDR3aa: ASSELPGNTIY
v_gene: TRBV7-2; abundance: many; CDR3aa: ASSSTGSGANVLT
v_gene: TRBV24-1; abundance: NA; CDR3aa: ATSGPLASTDTQY
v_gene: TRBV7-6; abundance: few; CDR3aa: ASSLGPLSGTGTEAF
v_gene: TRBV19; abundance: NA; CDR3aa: ASIGREKGTDTQY
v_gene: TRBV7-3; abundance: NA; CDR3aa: ASSQQGRVGHTEAF
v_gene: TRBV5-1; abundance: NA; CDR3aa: ASSSTDGVGDTQY
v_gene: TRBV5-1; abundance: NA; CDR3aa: DSSLVGANTGELF
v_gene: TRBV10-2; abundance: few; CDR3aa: ASRRADSNQPQH